Shown below are 21 T cell receptor beta chains from a single sample sequenced in a study of shared clonotypes between healthy human individuals. The repertoire was sequenced with immunoSEQ multiplex PCR; TCRdb's copy has only in-frame clones and lacks some. The table includes a few million clones, 85% to 95% detected once. The sample comprised naive CD4+ T cells from PBMCs. Subset specified: CD45RA+ positively selected. The source of these receptors is a young man in good health. Some clones in this sample may be carry-over from other donors' samples.

The chain combines TRBV2 with TRBJ2-5; no reliable D call. The J call is doubtful: the DNA matches TRBJ2-7 better. Germline CDR1 is SNHLY and CDR2 is FYNNEI. This CDR3 has 10 residues. The CDR3 DNA reads as TGTGCCAGCAGCACCTACGAGCAGTACTTC. Translated, it gives CASSTYEQYF.

The V gene is TRBV5-4, the J gene TRBJ2-3, with D hard to call. V was trimmed by 2 bases and J by 1 base, leaving 5 bases between them. Germline lookup yields CDR1 SGHNT and CDR2 YYREEE (reference sequence). The CDR3 has 13 residues. CDR3 in DNA: TGTGCCAGCAGCTTTTCCGGCACAGATACGCAGTATTTT. Residues: CASSFSGTDTQYF.

This clone was observed a single time. The V gene is TRBV5-8, the J gene TRBJ2-7; D might be TRBD1 or TRBD2, each matching 5 bases. Germline V gene sequence: CDR1 SGHTS, CDR2 YDEGEE. Deletions cut 5 bases from V and 0 bases from J, with 15 bases between. The CDR3 covers 15 residues. Here the CDR3 reads CASSNDPGRSYEQYF. As DNA, the CDR3 is TGTGCCAGCAGTAACGATCCGGGACGCTCCTACGAGCAGTACTTC.

The chain is built from TRBV9 and TRBJ2-7; D remains unclear. Looked up from germline, CDR1 is SGDLS and CDR2 is YYNGEE. V lost 2 bases and J 0 bases, leaving 12 bases between the germline ends. The length of the CDR3 is 15 residues. The CDR3 nucleotides read TGTGCCAGCAGCGTTGCCCCGACCCCCTCCTACGAGCAGTACTTC. Translation: CASSVAPTPSYEQYF.

The chain couples TRBV19 to TRBJ2-7, with TRBD1 identical over 11 bases. This CDR3 comprises 16 residues. The ends lost 8 bases at V and 6 bases at J; junction bases unmatched: 15. Per germline, CDR1 LNHDA and CDR2 SQIVND (reference sequence). Written as DNA, the CDR3 is TGTGCCAGTGGACCCATCGTTAGGACAGGGGGCCGCGAGCAGTACTTC. It yields the protein CASGPIVRTGGREQYF. The full variable domain, in which reference TRBV19 and TRBJ2-7 provide the parts outside the CDR3, is DGGITQSPKYLFRKEGQNVTLSCEQNLNHDAMYWYRQDPGQGLRLIYYSQIVNDFQKGDIAEGYSVSREKKESFPLTVTSAQKNPTAFYLCASGPIVRTGGREQYFGPGTRLTVT.

The chain uses TRBV6-6 and TRBJ2-7; the D is unclear. Germline-derived CDR1 and CDR2 are MNHNY and SVGAGI (reference sequence). The V end was cut by 6 bases, the J end by 10 bases, with 13 bases between. The CDR3 has 11 amino acids. The DNA of the CDR3 is TGTGCCAGCAGCCCCGGTTCGGCACAGTACTTC. Its protein product is CASSPGSAQYF.

The chain recombines TRBV6-5 with TRBJ1-1; 8 bases fit TRBD1. The germline gives CDR1 MNHEY, CDR2 SVGAGI. The J segment lost 4 bases and the V segment lost 2 bases, leaving 3 bases of the junction unmatched. This CDR3 comprises 14 residues. Here the CDR3 reads CASSYIDRGTEAFF. CDR3 nucleotides: TGTGCCAGCAGTTACATCGACAGGGGCACTGAAGCTTTCTTT.

The chain carries TRBV27 and TRBJ2-1; D perhaps matches TRBD2 (6 bases). Per the germline V gene, CDR1 is MNHEY and CDR2 is SMNVEV (reference sequence). V lost 3 bases and J 9 bases, leaving 18 bases between the germline ends. The length of the CDR3 is 15 residues. The CDR3 spells CASSLTGLISSEQFF. In DNA, the CDR3 is TGTGCCAGCAGTTTGACTGGACTAATAAGCAGTGAGCAGTTCTTC.

The chain has TRBV6-5 and TRBJ2-1; no reliable D call. The CDR3 contains 15 residues. The V gene lost 0 bases and the J gene lost 0 bases, with 6 bases spanning the gap. Germline V CDR1 and CDR2: MNHEY, SVGAGI. This CDR3 is CASSYSPSSYNEQFF. CDR3 sequence (DNA): TGTGCCAGCAGTTACTCCCCGAGCTCCTACAATGAGCAGTTCTTC.

The rearrangement uses TRBV14 and TRBJ1-2; D is unresolved. Trimming took 1 base from V and 3 from J, leaving 6 bases between them. Germline V gene lookup returns CDR1 SGHDN and CDR2 FVKESK. This CDR3 spans 13 amino acids. CDR3: CASSQGLYYGYTF. The CDR3 DNA is TGTGCCAGCAGCCAAGGACTCTACTATGGCTACACCTTC.

CDR3: CASRGVTRGYTEAFF. CDR3 DNA sequence: TGTGCCAGCCGTGGGGTGACAAGGGGTTACACTGAAGCTTTCTTT. The chain has TRBV11-2 and TRBJ1-1; D is possibly TRBD1 (5 bases). The germline V gene has CDR1 SGHAT and CDR2 FQNNGV. V was cut by 8 bases and J by 3 bases, with 19 bases left in between. The CDR3 loop spans 15 amino acids. Full variable domain (missing parts from reference TRBV11-2 and TRBJ1-1): EAGVAQSPRYKIIEKRQSVAFWCNPISGHATLYWYQQILGQGPKLLIQFQNNGVVDDSQLPKDRFSAERLKGVDSTLKIQPAKLEDSAVYLCASRGVTRGYTEAFFGQGTRLTVV.

This clone was found a few times. The V gene is TRBV28, the J gene TRBJ1-5, with D unclear. This CDR3 contains 11 residues. The ends were cut back, 2 bases at V and 11 bases at J, with 7 bases in the middle. Germline V gene sequence: CDR1 MDHEN, CDR2 SYDVKM. CDR3 nucleotide sequence: TGTGCCAGCAGTTTAACGAGGACCCAGCATTTT. Its protein product is CASSLTRTQHF.

The rearrangement joins TRBV27 to TRBJ2-7; D tentatively reads TRBD1 or TRBD2 (5 bases each). V lost 5 bases and J lost 3, with 17 bases in between. CDR1 is MNHEY and CDR2 is SMNVEV in the germline V gene (reference sequence). This CDR3 comprises 15 residues. CDR3 bases: TGTGCCAGCAGTCCCTCCGTGGGACCTCTCTACGAGCAGTACTTC. It specifies CASSPSVGPLYEQYF.

On this clone: Other DNA sequences of this sample code for an identical CDR3. The chain uses TRBV19 and TRBJ2-7, with 7 bases matching TRBD1. Trimming cost V 4 bases and J 2 bases; bases outside gene matches: 2. The CDR3 totals 13 residues. Germline-derived CDR1 and CDR2 are LNHDA and SQIVND (reference sequence). This CDR3 is CASSTGQTYEQYF. The CDR3 nucleotides read TGTGCCAGTAGTACGGGACAGACCTACGAGCAGTACTTC.

V gene TRBV2 combines with J gene TRBJ2-5, with D possibly matching TRBD1 (6 bases). CDR3 length: 14 residues. V lost 5 bases to trimming and J lost 2 bases, with 12 bases between them. Germline V gene data show CDR1 as SNHLY and CDR2 as FYNNEI. The CDR3 loop reads CASSIDRGQETQYF. As DNA, the CDR3 is TGTGCCAGCAGTATCGATAGGGGGCAAGAGACCCAGTACTTC.

This clone was picked up one time. CDR3 nucleotide sequence: TGTGCCAGCAGCTTGAAGGGTCTAGAAGATACGCAGTATTTT. Amino acids: CASSLKGLEDTQYF. The chain joins TRBV5-5 to TRBJ2-3; D call uncertain. The CDR3 extends over 14 amino acids. The germline gives CDR1 SGHKS, CDR2 YYEKEE (reference sequence). With 1 base removed from V and 5 bases from J, the gap between germline ends came to 11 bases.

The J gene is TRBJ2-2, the V gene TRBV28; 10 bases fit TRBD1. The V segment lost 6 bases and the J segment 5 bases; nucleotides outside the gene matches: 6. Germline CDR1 is MDHEN and CDR2 is SYDVKM. The CDR3 covers 15 residues. As DNA, the CDR3 is TGTGCCAGCAGCCGACAGGGGGCAAGAACCGGGGAGCTGTTTTTT. Protein product: CASSRQGARTGELFF.

The chain has TRBV5-6 and TRBJ1-5; D might be TRBD1 (5 bases). Trimming cost V 3 bases and J 11 bases, with 18 bases left between them. The CDR3 has 14 amino acids. The V gene's germline CDR1 is SGHDT and CDR2 YYEEEE. CDR3 loop: CASSSQTGAGSQHF. The CDR3 nucleotides are TGTGCCAGCAGCTCGCAGACCGGGGCTGGGTCCCAGCATTTT.

The V call is TRBV4-1, the J call TRBJ2-1; no firm D call. V lost 0 bases, J lost 10 bases, and 10 bases lay in between. The CDR3 extends over 13 amino acids. CDR1 and CDR2 (germline): MGHRA, YSYEKL. The CDR3 DNA sequence: TGCGCCAGCAGCCAAGATAGAAACATAGAGCAGTTCTTC. Encoded protein: CASSQDRNIEQFF.

For this clone: The same CDR3 arises from other DNA sequences in this sample as well. This chain links TRBV5-1 with TRBJ2-1; TRBD2 aligns across 13 bases. Germline CDR1 reads SGHRS; CDR2 reads YFSETQ. The V segment lost 4 bases and the J segment 1 base; nucleotides outside the gene matches: 2. This CDR3 has 16 residues. The CDR3 nucleotides are TGCGCCAGCAGCCGGACTAGCGGGAGTTCCTACAATGAGCAGTTCTTC. Translating gives CASSRTSGSSYNEQFF.

V usage is TRBV29-1 and J usage is TRBJ2-3, with TRBD2 as a possible D gene (5 bases). Germline V gives CDR1 SQVTM, CDR2 ANQGSEA. The CDR3 has 16 residues. V was pared by 4 bases and J by 0 bases, with 17 bases between. CDR3 DNA sequence: TGCAGCGTTGGCGCATTGGACTTCACTAGCACAGATACGCAGTATTTT. It yields the protein CSVGALDFTSTDTQYF.